In its sample, the clone carrying this TCR beta chain was seen many times. A single record per CDR3 protein comes from TCRdb applying MiXCR to the 5' RACE reads. The sample has some 350,000 distinct CDR3 sequences, approximately 4.2% seen once. The sample comes from a study of T cells after yellow fever vaccination. About the study: SMART-Seq v4 Ultra Low Input prepared the low-cell-number fractions.

This receptor was obtained from a man aged 18 to 30 who received the YFV17D yellow fever vaccine. The material sequenced was PBMCs, taken 5 days after the yellow fever booster vaccination.

The CDR3 DNA sequence: TGCGCCAGCAGCGGAACAGGGGGCTGGACTGAAGCTTTCTTT. Its protein product is CASSGTGGWTEAFF. V is TRBV5-1 and J is TRBJ1-1; TRBD1 matches at 9 bases. The CDR3 has 14 residues. V was pared by 4 bases and J by 5 bases, with 6 bases of the junction left unmatched. Germline CDR1 and CDR2: SGHRS and YFSETQ.